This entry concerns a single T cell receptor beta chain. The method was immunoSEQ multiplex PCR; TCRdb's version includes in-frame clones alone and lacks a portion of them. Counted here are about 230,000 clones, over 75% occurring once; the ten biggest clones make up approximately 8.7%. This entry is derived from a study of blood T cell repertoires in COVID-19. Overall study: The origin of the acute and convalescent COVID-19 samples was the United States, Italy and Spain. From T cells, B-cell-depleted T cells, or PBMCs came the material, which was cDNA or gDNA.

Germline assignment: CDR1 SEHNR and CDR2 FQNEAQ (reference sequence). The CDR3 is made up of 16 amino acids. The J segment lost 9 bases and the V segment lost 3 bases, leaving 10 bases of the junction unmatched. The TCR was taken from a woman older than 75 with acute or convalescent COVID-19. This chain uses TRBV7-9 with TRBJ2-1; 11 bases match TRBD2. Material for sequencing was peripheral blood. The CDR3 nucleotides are TGTGCCAGCAGCTTCACCGGGACTAGCGGTGGGGGTGAGCAGTTCTTC. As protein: CASSFTGTSGGGEQFF.